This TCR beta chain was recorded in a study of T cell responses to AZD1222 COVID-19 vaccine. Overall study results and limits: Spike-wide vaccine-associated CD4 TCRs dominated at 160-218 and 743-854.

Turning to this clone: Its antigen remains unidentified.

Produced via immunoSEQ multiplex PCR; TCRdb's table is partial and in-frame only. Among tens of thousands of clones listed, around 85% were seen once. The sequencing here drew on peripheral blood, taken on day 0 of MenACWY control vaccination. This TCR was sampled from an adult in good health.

This chain's CDR3 is CASSRLGSGANVLTF. As DNA, the CDR3 is TGTGCCAGCAGTCGTTTGGGCTCCGGGGCCAACGTCCTGACTTTC. The chain couples TRBV28 to TRBJ2-6, with D hard to call. The CDR3 has 15 amino acids. V was clipped by 5 bases and J by 4 bases, with 12 bases between them. Germline V lookup: CDR1 MDHEN, CDR2 SYDVKM.